A selection of T cell receptor beta chains follows, all from one sample in a study of cytomegalovirus exposure and HLA in healthy donors. Data came from immunoSEQ multiplex PCR; TCRdb stores just in-frame clones and leaves some out. The sample has about 130,000 clones, approximately 80% seen once. Sequences were obtained from PBMCs. The receptors shown here come from a woman in her forties in good health and CMV-seropositive. The CDR3 runs from the conserved cysteine through the conserved F or W. D genes are given only for firm matches. Clone size is shown for a subset of rows, as once, few, many or a class of expanded clone.

j_call: TRBJ2-5; v_call: TRBV7-9; clone_size: -; cdr3_length: 13; d_call: -; cdr3_aa: CASIRSGQETQYF; cdr3_nt: TGTGCCAGCATCCGAAGCGGCCAAGAGACCCAGTACTTC
j_call: TRBJ2-7; v_call: TRBV27; clone_size: -; cdr3_length: 14; d_call: -; cdr3_aa: CASSLDSSGDEQYF; cdr3_nt: TGTGCCAGCAGTTTAGATTCCTCGGGGGACGAGCAGTACTTC
j_call: TRBJ1-1; v_call: TRBV27; clone_size: -; cdr3_length: 15; d_call: -; cdr3_aa: CASSSPTGRDTEAFF; cdr3_nt: TGTGCCAGCAGTTCCCCTACAGGGCGAGACACTGAAGCTTTCTTT
j_call: TRBJ2-7; v_call: TRBV19; clone_size: -; cdr3_length: 14; d_call: -; cdr3_aa: CASSPLDSSYEQYF; cdr3_nt: TGTGCCAGTAGTCCTCTTGACAGTTCCTACGAGCAGTACTTC
j_call: TRBJ1-2; v_call: TRBV5-5; clone_size: -; cdr3_length: 13; d_call: -; cdr3_aa: CASSLNMNYGYTF; cdr3_nt: TGTGCCAGCAGCTTGAACATGAACTATGGCTACACCTTC
j_call: TRBJ2-5; v_call: TRBV11-2; clone_size: once; cdr3_length: 15; d_call: TRBD1; cdr3_aa: CASSFGTGGAKTQYF; cdr3_nt: TGTGCCAGCAGCTTCGGGACAGGGGGCGCGAAGACCCAGTACTTC
j_call: TRBJ1-2; v_call: TRBV21-1; clone_size: -; cdr3_length: 19; d_call: -; cdr3_aa: CASSKVNPPHSPANYGYTF; cdr3_nt: TGTGCCAGCAGCAAAGTTAACCCCCCGCACAGCCCAGCTAACTATGGCTACACCTTC
j_call: TRBJ1-2; v_call: TRBV6-5; clone_size: few; cdr3_length: 11; d_call: TRBD1; cdr3_aa: CASSTGTGKTF; cdr3_nt: TGTGCCAGCAGCACCGGGACAGGGAAAACCTTC
j_call: TRBJ1-2; v_call: TRBV27; clone_size: -; cdr3_length: 13; d_call: -; cdr3_aa: CASSLSAVYGYTF; cdr3_nt: TGTGCCAGCAGTTTATCGGCAGTCTATGGCTACACCTTC
j_call: TRBJ1-1; v_call: TRBV6-5; clone_size: -; cdr3_length: 13; d_call: TRBD1; cdr3_aa: CASSRDRATEAFF; cdr3_nt: TGTGCCAGCAGCCGGGACAGGGCCACTGAAGCTTTCTTT
j_call: TRBJ1-5; v_call: TRBV6-5; clone_size: -; cdr3_length: 16; d_call: -; cdr3_aa: CASSSLTGPSGKPQHF; cdr3_nt: TGTGCCAGCAGTTCCCTGACAGGTCCCAGCGGAAAGCCCCAGCATTTT
j_call: TRBJ1-6; v_call: TRBV9; clone_size: once; cdr3_length: 17; d_call: -; cdr3_aa: CASSAQTDSSYNSPLHF; cdr3_nt: TGTGCCAGCAGCGCCCAGACAGACAGCTCCTATAATTCACCCCTCCACTTT
j_call: TRBJ2-6; v_call: TRBV6-6; clone_size: -; cdr3_length: 16; d_call: TRBD2; cdr3_aa: CASTAAGGAGANVLTF; cdr3_nt: TGTGCCAGCACCGCCGCGGGGGGCGCTGGGGCCAACGTCCTGACTTTC
j_call: TRBJ1-1; v_call: TRBV18; clone_size: -; cdr3_length: 13; d_call: -; cdr3_aa: CASSRSENTEAFF; cdr3_nt: TGTGCCAGCTCACGATCAGAGAACACTGAAGCTTTCTTT
j_call: TRBJ1-4; v_call: TRBV10-1; clone_size: -; cdr3_length: 16; d_call: -; cdr3_aa: CASSPPQETTNEKLFF; cdr3_nt: TGCGCCAGCAGCCCCCCCCAGGAAACAACTAATGAAAAACTGTTTTTT
j_call: TRBJ2-5; v_call: TRBV25-1; clone_size: -; cdr3_length: 16; d_call: TRBD2; cdr3_aa: CASSEGTSGGQETQYF; cdr3_nt: TGTGCCAGCAGTGAAGGGACTAGCGGGGGACAAGAGACCCAGTACTTC
j_call: TRBJ1-2; v_call: TRBV5-4; clone_size: -; cdr3_length: 15; d_call: TRBD1; cdr3_aa: CASSSTGTGPYGYTF; cdr3_nt: TGTGCCAGCAGCTCGACCGGGACAGGGCCTTATGGCTACACCTTC
j_call: TRBJ2-3; v_call: TRBV20-1; clone_size: -; cdr3_length: 11; d_call: -; cdr3_aa: CSAITGATQYF; cdr3_nt: TGCAGTGCCATAACGGGTGCTACGCAGTATTTT
j_call: TRBJ1-2; v_call: TRBV20-1; clone_size: -; cdr3_length: 11; d_call: TRBD1; cdr3_aa: CSAGQGYGYTF; cdr3_nt: TGCAGTGCGGGACAGGGCTATGGCTACACCTTC
j_call: TRBJ1-1; v_call: TRBV27; clone_size: -; cdr3_length: 11; d_call: TRBD1; cdr3_aa: CASQRGPEAFF; cdr3_nt: TGTGCCAGCCAGAGGGGGCCTGAAGCTTTCTTT
j_call: TRBJ1-1; v_call: TRBV6-1; clone_size: -; cdr3_length: 14; d_call: TRBD1; cdr3_aa: CASSVWGQVTEAFF; cdr3_nt: TGTGCCAGCAGCGTCTGGGGACAGGTAACTGAAGCTTTCTTT
j_call: TRBJ2-7; v_call: TRBV28; clone_size: -; cdr3_length: 13; d_call: TRBD2; cdr3_aa: CASSLSGVGEQYF; cdr3_nt: TGTGCCAGCAGCCTCAGCGGGGTCGGCGAGCAGTACTTC
j_call: TRBJ2-7; v_call: TRBV7-9; clone_size: -; cdr3_length: 14; d_call: -; cdr3_aa: CASSIRQVTDEQYF; cdr3_nt: TGTGCCAGCAGCATCCGACAGGTTACAGACGAGCAGTACTTC
j_call: TRBJ2-7; v_call: TRBV6-6; clone_size: few; cdr3_length: 15; d_call: -; cdr3_aa: CASSYSKWTNYEQYF; cdr3_nt: TGTGCCAGCAGTTACTCGAAATGGACTAACTACGAGCAGTACTTC
j_call: TRBJ2-7; v_call: TRBV5-1; clone_size: -; cdr3_length: 17; d_call: TRBD2; cdr3_aa: CASSYGGPQRGSYEQYF; cdr3_nt: TGCGCCAGCAGCTATGGAGGGCCTCAGCGGGGGAGCTACGAGCAGTACTTC
j_call: TRBJ2-7; v_call: TRBV4-2; clone_size: -; cdr3_length: 15; d_call: TRBD2; cdr3_aa: CASSQGTSGSSEQYF; cdr3_nt: TGTGCCAGCAGCCAAGGGACTAGCGGGAGTAGCGAGCAGTACTTC
j_call: TRBJ2-7; v_call: TRBV7-2; clone_size: -; cdr3_length: 14; d_call: -; cdr3_aa: CASSLDWGGYEQYF; cdr3_nt: TGTGCCAGCAGCTTAGATTGGGGAGGCTACGAGCAGTACTTC
j_call: TRBJ1-2; v_call: TRBV20-1; clone_size: -; cdr3_length: 10; d_call: TRBD1; cdr3_aa: CSARTGGYTF; cdr3_nt: TGCAGTGCAAGGACAGGCGGCTACACCTTC
j_call: TRBJ1-6; v_call: TRBV10-3; clone_size: -; cdr3_length: 16; d_call: -; cdr3_aa: CAISEERTAGNSPLHF; cdr3_nt: TGTGCCATCAGTGAGGAGCGGACGGCCGGGAATTCACCCCTCCACTTT
j_call: TRBJ2-7; v_call: TRBV5-3; clone_size: few; cdr3_length: 16; d_call: TRBD1; cdr3_aa: CARSSKGTDGTYEQYF; cdr3_nt: TGTGCCAGAAGCTCTAAAGGGACAGACGGCACCTACGAGCAGTACTTC
j_call: TRBJ2-7; v_call: TRBV6-5; clone_size: -; cdr3_length: 11; d_call: -; cdr3_aa: CASSSLYEQYF; cdr3_nt: TGTGCCAGCAGTTCCCTATACGAGCAGTACTTC
j_call: TRBJ2-1; v_call: TRBV6-5; clone_size: -; cdr3_length: 13; d_call: TRBD1; cdr3_aa: CASRLGQGSPQFF; cdr3_nt: TGTGCCAGCAGATTGGGACAGGGAAGCCCGCAGTTCTTC
j_call: TRBJ1-2; v_call: TRBV5-6; clone_size: -; cdr3_length: 14; d_call: -; cdr3_aa: CASSLATGVYGYTF; cdr3_nt: TGTGCCAGCAGCTTGGCGACAGGAGTCTATGGCTACACCTTC
j_call: TRBJ2-5; v_call: TRBV6-5; clone_size: -; cdr3_length: 15; d_call: TRBD2; cdr3_aa: CASSYSGRGEGNQYF; cdr3_nt: TGTGCCAGCAGTTACTCTGGGAGGGGAGAGGGAAACCAGTACTTC
j_call: TRBJ2-7; v_call: TRBV19; clone_size: -; cdr3_length: 14; d_call: TRBD1; cdr3_aa: CASSTLDRVREQYF; cdr3_nt: TGTGCCAGTAGTACTCTGGACAGGGTTCGCGAGCAGTACTTC
j_call: TRBJ1-2; v_call: TRBV28; clone_size: -; cdr3_length: 12; d_call: -; cdr3_aa: CASRTGNYGYTF; cdr3_nt: TGTGCCAGCAGAACCGGGAACTATGGCTACACCTTC
j_call: TRBJ2-7; v_call: TRBV6-6; clone_size: -; cdr3_length: 15; d_call: TRBD2; cdr3_aa: CASSPSLAGADPQYF; cdr3_nt: TGTGCCAGCAGCCCTAGCCTAGCGGGAGCGGACCCGCAGTACTTC
j_call: TRBJ2-5; v_call: TRBV27; clone_size: once; cdr3_length: 14; d_call: TRBD2; cdr3_aa: CASRPGLGRETQYF; cdr3_nt: TGTGCCAGCAGACCGGGACTAGGTCGAGAGACCCAGTACTTC
j_call: TRBJ2-5; v_call: TRBV30; clone_size: -; cdr3_length: 14; d_call: TRBD1; cdr3_aa: CAWTDRTGRETQYF; cdr3_nt: TGTGCCTGGACCGATCGGACAGGGCGGGAGACCCAGTACTTC
j_call: TRBJ2-5; v_call: TRBV11-3; clone_size: -; cdr3_length: 17; d_call: TRBD1; cdr3_aa: CASSLDRETGVQETQYF; cdr3_nt: TGTGCCAGCAGCTTAGATCGGGAGACAGGGGTGCAAGAGACCCAGTACTTC
j_call: TRBJ2-5; v_call: TRBV5-1; clone_size: -; cdr3_length: 15; d_call: -; cdr3_aa: CASSFLTGDQETQYF; cdr3_nt: TGCGCCAGCAGCTTTTTAACAGGTGACCAAGAGACCCAGTACTTC
j_call: TRBJ1-1; v_call: TRBV27; clone_size: -; cdr3_length: 14; d_call: -; cdr3_aa: CASTRTDLNTEAFF; cdr3_nt: TGTGCCAGCACGCGGACGGACTTGAACACTGAAGCTTTCTTT
j_call: TRBJ1-6; v_call: TRBV2; clone_size: -; cdr3_length: 16; d_call: -; cdr3_aa: CASSDQAAGRNSPLHF; cdr3_nt: TGTGCCAGCAGTGATCAGGCGGCAGGGAGGAATTCACCCCTCCACTTT
j_call: TRBJ2-3; v_call: TRBV4-2; clone_size: -; cdr3_length: 15; d_call: -; cdr3_aa: CASSQDTGSTDTQYF; cdr3_nt: TGTGCCAGCAGCCAAGATACGGGGAGCACAGATACGCAGTATTTT
j_call: TRBJ2-1; v_call: TRBV18; clone_size: -; cdr3_length: 15; d_call: TRBD2; cdr3_aa: CASSSGLAGVSEQFF; cdr3_nt: TGTGCCAGCTCATCGGGACTAGCGGGAGTATCTGAGCAGTTCTTC
j_call: TRBJ2-7; v_call: TRBV4-1; clone_size: -; cdr3_length: 12; d_call: -; cdr3_aa: CASSQVGVEQYF; cdr3_nt: TGCGCCAGCAGCCAAGTGGGAGTAGAGCAGTACTTC
j_call: TRBJ2-5; v_call: TRBV7-2; clone_size: -; cdr3_length: 17; d_call: -; cdr3_aa: CASSFLSEGGAGETQYF; cdr3_nt: TGTGCCAGCAGCTTTCTCTCGGAGGGGGGGGCTGGGGAGACCCAGTACTTC
j_call: TRBJ1-5; v_call: TRBV28; clone_size: -; cdr3_length: 12; d_call: -; cdr3_aa: CASSLEVGPQHF; cdr3_nt: TGTGCCAGCAGTTTAGAGGTGGGGCCCCAGCATTTT
j_call: TRBJ2-7; v_call: TRBV9; clone_size: few; cdr3_length: 14; d_call: -; cdr3_aa: CASSVDLSAYEQYF; cdr3_nt: TGTGCCAGCAGCGTAGATTTGTCAGCCTACGAGCAGTACTTC
j_call: TRBJ2-1; v_call: TRBV4-2; clone_size: -; cdr3_length: 15; d_call: TRBD2; cdr3_aa: CASSQDGIAGNEQFF; cdr3_nt: TGTGCCAGCAGCCAAGATGGAATAGCGGGTAATGAGCAGTTCTTC
j_call: TRBJ2-2; v_call: TRBV6-4; clone_size: -; cdr3_length: 17; d_call: TRBD2; cdr3_aa: CASSDSATSGYTGELFF; cdr3_nt: TGTGCCAGCAGTGACTCGGCGACTAGCGGATACACCGGGGAGCTGTTTTTT
j_call: TRBJ2-1; v_call: TRBV25-1; clone_size: -; cdr3_length: 16; d_call: -; cdr3_aa: CASSEYLLGSYNEQFF; cdr3_nt: TGTGCCAGCAGTGAATATTTACTAGGCTCCTACAATGAGCAGTTCTTC
j_call: TRBJ2-5; v_call: TRBV5-1; clone_size: -; cdr3_length: 12; d_call: -; cdr3_aa: CASSDSQETQYF; cdr3_nt: TGCGCCAGTAGCGACAGTCAAGAGACCCAGTACTTC